Shown below are 26 T cell receptor beta chains from a single sample sequenced in a study of beta chain features in type 1 diabetes. Investigators reverse transcribed all isolated RNA, so they sequenced expressed TCRB transcripts. This table comes from immunoSEQ multiplex PCR, and its TCRdb copy is limited to in-frame clones, with some not included. Of fewer than 650,000 clones in the sample, 15% to 19% were seen once. Sequences were obtained from naive CD4+ T cells from blood. Receptors were obtained from a man between 18 and 29 years old in good health.

Comment on this clone: The same CDR3 arises from other DNA sequences in this sample as well. The rearrangement uses TRBV6-5 and TRBJ1-1; D is perhaps TRBD1 (6 bases). Germline V gene data show CDR1 as MNHEY and CDR2 as SVGAGI. V lost 0 bases, J lost 1 base, and 6 bases lay in between. The CDR3 covers 14 residues. The CDR3, as DNA: TGTGCCAGCAGTTACTCACAGGGGAACACTGAAGCTTTCTTT. Encoded protein: CASSYSQGNTEAFF.

This clone was counted between two and nine times. The rearrangement uses TRBV25-1 and TRBJ2-3; 7 nucleotides match TRBD1. J was trimmed by 3 bases and V by 7 bases; bases with no gene match: 7. The CDR3 sequence is 14 residues long. Germline-derived CDR1 and CDR2 are MGHDK and SYGVNS. For the CDR3, the DNA is TGTGCCAGCATTCCGACAGGGCGGACAGATACGCAGTATTTT. Translated: CASIPTGRTDTQYF.

Only a few counts were recorded for this clone. The rearrangement joins TRBV5-1 to TRBJ1-2; D ambiguous. V shed 0 bases and J shed 5 bases, with 8 bases lying between them. CDR1 and CDR2 (germline): SGHRS, YFSETQ. The CDR3 has 13 residues. The CDR3 nucleotides are TGCGCCAGCAGCTTGGACCAGAAATATGGCTACACCTTC. It yields the protein CASSLDQKYGYTF. Using reference TRBV5-1 and TRBJ1-2 for the parts outside the CDR3, the full variable domain is KAGVTQTPRYLIKTRGQQVTLSCSPISGHRSVSWYQQTPGQGLQFLFEYFSETQRNKGNFPGRFSGRQFSNSRSEMNVSTLELGDSALYLCASSLDQKYGYTFGSGTRLTVV.

Comment on this clone: This could be a read error, since a much larger clone is one nucleotide away. The chain is built from TRBV7-3 and TRBJ1-1; D unresolved. V was clipped by 1 base and J by 0 bases, with 0 bases between them. CDR3 length equals 12 residues. The germline V gene has CDR1 SGHTA and CDR2 FQGTGA. The CDR3, as DNA: TGTGCCAGCAGCTTAATGAACACTGAAGCTTTCTTT. Translated, it gives CASSLMNTEAFF.

The chain couples TRBV6-1 to TRBJ2-1; D possibly matches TRBD1 or TRBD2 (5 bases each). Trimming pared 1 base from V and 4 bases from J, leaving 11 bases between. CDR1 and CDR2 from the germline V gene are MNHNS and SASEGT. The CDR3 is 15 residues long. CDR3 DNA sequence: TGTGCCAGCAGTGAAGGAGGGCAGGGTTACAATGAGCAGTTCTTC. Its protein product is CASSEGGQGYNEQFF.

The chain uses TRBV23-1 and TRBJ2-5, with D unresolved. Judging by the DNA end, TRBJ2-7 fits better; the J call may be wrong. TRBV23-1 is given ORF status, its function remaining uncertain. The CDR3 is 14 residues long. As DNA, the CDR3 is TGCGCCAGCACTCCGACAAGGAGCTCCTACGAGCAGTACTTC. Its translation: CASTPTRSSYEQYF.

The rearrangement uses TRBV10-3 and TRBJ2-1, with 13 nucleotides matching TRBD2. The germline CDR1 and CDR2 sequences are ENHRY and SYGVKD. With V trimmed by 4 bases and J by 6 bases, 0 bases remained unmatched. The CDR3 sequence is 14 residues long. CDR3 protein: CAISGTSGSNEQFF. CDR3 nucleotides: TGTGCCATCAGTGGGACTAGCGGGAGCAATGAGCAGTTCTTC.

The V gene is TRBV29-1, the J gene TRBJ2-5, with TRBD1 identical over 8 bases. The length of the CDR3 is 14 residues. The V segment lost 3 bases and the J segment 6 bases; nucleotides outside the gene matches: 9. Germline loops: CDR1 SQVTM, CDR2 ANQGSEA. CDR3 bases: TGCAGCGTTGAGCGGACAGGGATGTGGCAGACCCAGTACTTC. Its translation: CSVERTGMWQTQYF.

This clone was detected only a few times. CDR3 protein: CASSVERRTDTQYF. CDR3 sequence (DNA): TGTGCCAGCAGCGTAGAGAGGAGGACAGATACGCAGTATTTT. V is TRBV9 and J is TRBJ2-3, with a tentative D call TRBD2 (5 bases). The V and J ends lost 0 bases and 3 bases respectively, with 8 bases between them. This CDR3 spans 14 amino acids. Germline V CDR1 and CDR2: SGDLS, YYNGEE.

With respect to this clone: The same CDR3 arises from other DNA sequences in this sample as well. J is TRBJ2-5 and V is TRBV7-2; possible D gene TRBD2, 5 bases. This CDR3 spans 12 amino acids. The ends were cut back, 2 bases at V and 4 bases at J, with 5 bases in the middle. Germline-derived CDR1 and CDR2 are SGHTA and FQGNSA. Here the CDR3 DNA reads TGTGCCAGCAGCTTACGGGGAGAGACCCAGTACTTC. Translating it yields CASSLRGETQYF.

This clone was seen a few times. The chain uses TRBV2 and TRBJ2-7; 7 bases are shared with TRBD2. With 7 bases clipped from V and 7 bases from J, the junction kept 13 bases outside the gene matches. Per the germline V gene, CDR1 is SNHLY and CDR2 is FYNNEI. The CDR3 is 14 residues long. CDR3 nucleotide sequence: TGTGCCAGCACCCTTTGGGGGGGAAACTTAGAGCAGTACTTC. It codes for CASTLWGGNLEQYF.

V usage is TRBV7-3 and J usage is TRBJ1-6; D is perhaps TRBD1 (5 bases). Germline values: CDR1 SGHTA, CDR2 FQGTGA. The germline V and J ends were trimmed by 5 bases and 0 bases, with 14 bases remaining between them. The CDR3 contains 17 residues. As DNA, the CDR3 is TGTGCCAGCAGCCTGGGACCCCTGAGCTCCTATAATTCACCCCTCCACTTT. Protein product: CASSLGPLSSYNSPLHF.

V is TRBV7-2 and J is TRBJ2-7, with 7 bases lining up with TRBD1. Germline V CDR1 and CDR2: SGHTA, FQGNSA. V lost 1 base, J lost 12 bases, and 6 bases stayed unmatched. The CDR3 runs to 12 residues. This CDR3 is CASSLGTGARYF. CDR3 nucleotides: TGTGCCAGCAGCTTAGGTACAGGGGCGCGGTACTTC.

The chain recombines TRBV30 with TRBJ2-3; D is perhaps TRBD1 (6 bases). Germline loops: CDR1 GTSNPN, CDR2 SVGIG (reference sequence). With 8 bases removed from V and 2 bases from J, the gap between germline ends came to 26 bases. The CDR3 covers 17 residues. This chain's CDR3 is CARLQKWGLGATDTQYF. In DNA, the CDR3 is TGTGCCCGCCTCCAAAAATGGGGGCTTGGGGCCACAGATACGCAGTATTTT.

This chain connects TRBV10-3 to TRBJ1-4; D remains ambiguous. Germline V gene lookup returns CDR1 ENHRY and CDR2 SYGVKD. The CDR3 loop spans 14 amino acids. V lost 2 bases and J 5 bases, leaving 9 bases between the germline ends. DNA for the CDR3: TGTGCCATCAGTGAGCAACCCTACAATGAAAAACTGTTTTTT. It codes for CAISEQPYNEKLFF.

This clone was picked up one time. The sample carries other DNA sequences with the same CDR3. The chain joins TRBV9 to TRBJ2-3, with D unresolved. CDR3 length equals 13 residues. CDR1 and CDR2 (germline): SGDLS, YYNGEE. The V end lost 3 bases, the J end lost 0 bases, and 5 bases lay between the germline ends. The CDR3 DNA reads TGTGCCAGCAGCGCATCTAGCACAGATACGCAGTATTTT. Its protein is CASSASSTDTQYF.

This clone turned up a few times. The V call is TRBV7-9, the J call TRBJ1-2; 9 bases are a match to TRBD1. V shed 6 bases, J shed 0 bases, and the junction held 11 bases outside the gene matches. The CDR3 extends over 17 amino acids. From germline, CDR1 is SEHNR and CDR2 FQNEAQ (reference sequence). The CDR3 loop reads CASRTAGTGKANYGYTF. The DNA of the CDR3 is TGTGCCAGCAGAACTGCCGGGACAGGGAAAGCTAACTATGGCTACACCTTC.

The V call is TRBV6-5, the J call TRBJ1-1; TRBD1 is a possible D gene (6 bases). The V and J ends lost 2 bases and 3 bases respectively, with 10 bases between them. Looked up from germline, CDR1 is MNHEY and CDR2 is SVGAGI. The CDR3 spans 14 residues. The CDR3 sequence is CASSYGQGYTEAFF. The CDR3 coding sequence is TGTGCCAGCAGTTACGGCCAGGGGTACACTGAAGCTTTCTTT.

The rearrangement uses TRBV9 and TRBJ2-5; 10 positions match TRBD2. Per the germline V gene, CDR1 is SGDLS and CDR2 is YYNGEE. The V segment lost 0 bases and the J segment 4 bases; nucleotides outside the gene matches: 12. The CDR3 spans 18 residues. CDR3 region: CASSVASPSGGAAETQYF. The CDR3 bases are TGTGCCAGCAGCGTAGCATCCCCCAGCGGGGGGGCGGCAGAGACCCAGTACTTC.

The chain employs TRBV7-2 and TRBJ2-1; 13 bases match TRBD2. Unmatched junction bases numbered 3, after V lost 6 bases and J lost 10 bases. This CDR3 comprises 13 residues. In germline, CDR1 is SGHTA, CDR2 FQGNSA. The CDR3 DNA reads as TGTGCCAGCAGACTAGCGGGAGGGAACGAGCAGTTCTTC. This encodes CASRLAGGNEQFF.

This clone was detected only a few times. The chain is built from TRBV6-1 and TRBJ2-5; the match to TRBD1 covers 8 bases. V dropped 2 bases and J dropped 3; count of bases not matched to a gene: 11. The CDR3 totals 17 residues. Germline CDR1 reads MNHNS; CDR2 reads SASEGT. CDR3 DNA: TGTGCCAGCAGTGAACACCCAGGGGGCGCGAAGAAAGAGACCCAGTACTTC. This translates into CASSEHPGGAKKETQYF.

In this sample, this clone turned up a few times. This chain connects TRBV19 to TRBJ2-1; the D gene is possibly TRBD2 (6 bases). The CDR3 is 13 amino acids. Per germline, CDR1 LNHDA and CDR2 SQIVND (reference sequence). Trimming pared 7 bases from V and 6 bases from J, leaving 13 bases between. The CDR3 sequence is CASIVPGGNEQFF. The CDR3 DNA sequence: TGTGCCAGTATTGTGCCCGGGGGCAATGAGCAGTTCTTC.

The chain uses TRBV15 and TRBJ2-7, with a tentative D call TRBD2 (6 bases). Germline V lookup: CDR1 LNHNV, CDR2 YYDKDF (reference sequence). V was clipped by 0 bases and J by 10 bases, with 16 bases between them. There are 14 residues in the CDR3. The CDR3 spells CATSRDRGGADQYF. CDR3 nucleotide sequence: TGTGCCACCAGCAGAGATCGAGGCGGGGCCGACCAGTACTTC.

The rearrangement joins TRBV28 to TRBJ1-5; D is possibly TRBD1 (6 bases). The CDR3 loop spans 15 amino acids. The V gene's germline CDR1 is MDHEN and CDR2 SYDVKM. Trimming removed 3 bases at V and 7 bases at J, with 16 bases between. The CDR3 region has the DNA TGTGCCAGCAGTTTTCCGGACAGCATGCCCCAGCCCCAGCATTTT. Translating it yields CASSFPDSMPQPQHF.

This chain joins TRBV9 and TRBJ2-2; no clear D. This CDR3 is built from 12 residues. V gave up 4 bases and J gave up 3 bases, with 4 bases separating them. Germline V lookup: CDR1 SGDLS, CDR2 YYNGEE. The CDR3 protein is CASSLYTGELFF. The CDR3 DNA is TGTGCCAGCAGCCTATACACCGGGGAGCTGTTTTTT. The full variable domain, completed using reference TRBV9 and TRBJ2-2, is DSGVTQTPKHLITATGQRVTLRCSPRSGDLSVYWYQQSLDQGLQFLIQYYNGEERAKGNILERFSAQQFPDLHSELNLSSLELGDSALYFCASSLYTGELFFGEGSRLTVL.

The chain has TRBV6-1 and TRBJ2-7, with D unclear. Germline V gives CDR1 MNHNS, CDR2 SASEGT. The V and J ends lost 2 bases and 0 bases respectively, with 5 bases between them. The CDR3 runs 13 residues. The CDR3 reads CASSEHSSYEQYF. The CDR3 DNA reads TGTGCCAGCAGTGAACACAGCTCCTACGAGCAGTACTTC.